Listed here are 27 T cell receptor beta chains from one sample, sequenced in a study of blood T cell repertoires in COVID-19. Profiled with immunoSEQ multiplex PCR; TCRdb holds only in-frame clones, not every one. Here the sample spans fewer than 110,000 clones, more than 80% being singletons. The source material was peripheral blood. The receptors were sampled from a woman aged 55-75 years with acute or convalescent COVID-19.

The rearrangement joins TRBV19 to TRBJ2-7; 11 bases align to TRBD2. The CDR3 length is 13 residues. Germline lookup yields CDR1 LNHDA and CDR2 SQIVND (reference sequence). The J segment lost 5 bases and the V segment lost 7 bases, leaving 4 bases of the junction unmatched. The CDR3 loop reads CASKTSGSHEQYF. The CDR3 DNA reads TGTGCCAGTAAAACTAGCGGGAGCCACGAGCAGTACTTC. The variable domain in full, with the rest retrieved from reference TRBV19 and TRBJ2-7, is DGGITQSPKYLFRKEGQNVTLSCEQNLNHDAMYWYRQDPGQGLRLIYYSQIVNDFQKGDIAEGYSVSREKKESFPLTVTSAQKNPTAFYLCASKTSGSHEQYFGPGTRLTVT.

This clone was observed once. The J gene is TRBJ1-1, the V gene TRBV18, with D tentatively TRBD1 (5 bases). Germline V gives CDR1 KGHSH, CDR2 LQKENI. The CDR3 has 14 amino acids. The V and J ends lost 3 bases and 4 bases respectively, with 12 bases between them. In DNA form, the CDR3 reads TGTGCCAGCTCACCGCCCAGAGACAGCACTGAAGCTTTCTTT. It encodes CASSPPRDSTEAFF. The full variable domain, completed using reference TRBV18 and TRBJ1-1, is NAGVMQNPRHLVRRRGQEARLRCSPMKGHSHVYWYRQLPEEGLKFMVYLQKENIIDESGMPKERFSAEFPKEGPSILRIQQVVRGDSAAYFCASSPPRDSTEAFFGQGTRLTVV.

This sequence joins TRBV4-2 and TRBJ2-2, with D tentatively TRBD2 (5 bases). This CDR3 contains 14 residues. Germline V lookup: CDR1 LGHNA, CDR2 YNFKEQ. Trimming shortened V by 6 bases and J by 0 bases, and 8 bases separated the two germline ends. CDR3 amino acids: CASSPDSNTGELFF. CDR3 coding DNA: TGTGCCAGCAGTCCGGACTCGAACACCGGGGAGCTGTTTTTT.

This chain uses TRBV5-1 with TRBJ2-7, with 8 positions matching TRBD1. Trimming cost V 0 bases and J 2 bases; bases outside gene matches: 4. CDR3 length: 15 residues. The germline CDR1 and CDR2 sequences are SGHRS and YFSETQ. CDR3 region: CASSLDGQGTYEQYF. CDR3 DNA sequence: TGCGCCAGCAGCTTGGACGGACAGGGTACCTACGAGCAGTACTTC.

The chain employs TRBV6-4 and TRBJ1-1, with 8 bases identical to TRBD1. Germline CDR1 reads MRHNA; CDR2 reads SNTAGT. V was clipped by 6 bases and J by 5 bases; unmatched bases: 17. The CDR3 extends over 17 amino acids. The CDR3 region is CASRPRTGKVRRTEAFF. In DNA, the CDR3 is TGTGCCAGCAGGCCAAGGACAGGGAAAGTGAGGCGTACTGAAGCTTTCTTT.

This chain uses TRBV18 with TRBJ2-3; TRBD2 agrees at 9 bases. Germline V CDR1 and CDR2: KGHSH, LQKENI. Germline trimming cut 1 base from V and 6 bases from J; bases unmatched to any gene: 11. The CDR3 has 17 amino acids. The CDR3 DNA is TGTGCCAGCTCACCACTCGGGACTAGCAGTTATGGGGATACGCAGTATTTT. It encodes CASSPLGTSSYGDTQYF.

The V call is TRBV27, the J call TRBJ2-1, with TRBD2 matching 13 bases. The CDR3 is made up of 17 amino acids. Losses at the gene ends were 5 bases for V and 0 bases for J; bases not matched to a gene: 4. The germline gives CDR1 MNHEY, CDR2 SMNVEV (reference sequence). CDR3 in DNA: TGTGCCAGCAGTATCCGACTAGCGGGGGGCTCCTACAATGAGCAGTTCTTC. Its translation is CASSIRLAGGSYNEQFF.

The chain has TRBV28 and TRBJ2-1; 7 nucleotides agree with TRBD1. V gave up 4 bases and J gave up 0 bases; unmatched junction bases: 6. Germline CDR1 and CDR2: MDHEN and SYDVKM. The CDR3 extends over 16 amino acids. The DNA for the CDR3 is TGTGCCAGCAGTTCTGGGACAGCCAGCTCCTACAATGAGCAGTTCTTC. Translated: CASSSGTASSYNEQFF. The full variable domain, in which reference TRBV28 and TRBJ2-1 provide the parts outside the CDR3, is DVKVTQSSRYLVKRTGEKVFLECVQDMDHENMFWYRQDPGLGLRLIYFSYDVKMKEKGDIPEGYSVSREKKERFSLILESASTNQTSMYLCASSSGTASSYNEQFFGPGTRLTVL.

J is TRBJ2-5 and V is TRBV10-3; 11 nucleotides line up with TRBD1. CDR1 is ENHRY and CDR2 is SYGVKD in the germline V gene. CDR3 length: 14 amino acids. Trimming cost V 8 bases and J 2 bases; bases outside gene matches: 4. Here the CDR3 DNA reads TGTGCCATCCGGGACAGGGGGGGGCAAGAGACCCAGTACTTC. It encodes CAIRDRGGQETQYF.

This clone has a single count. The rearrangement joins TRBV6-6 to TRBJ2-7, with D tentatively TRBD2 (6 bases). The V gene's germline CDR1 is MNHNY and CDR2 SVGAGI (reference sequence). This CDR3 comprises 13 residues. V was pared by 6 bases and J by 6 bases, with 15 bases between. The DNA for the CDR3 is TGTGCCAGCAGGCGTTTCGAGGGAGGCGAGCAGTACTTC. It encodes CASRRFEGGEQYF.

The chain recombines TRBV7-2 with TRBJ1-1; D is possibly TRBD1 (5 bases). Trimming took 3 bases from V and 4 from J, leaving 12 bases between them. The germline V gene has CDR1 SGHTA and CDR2 FQGNSA. This CDR3 region has 14 residues. As DNA, the CDR3 is TGTGCCAGCAGCTTTAGAGGCGGGGGCACTGAAGCTTTCTTT. As protein: CASSFRGGGTEAFF. The whole variable domain, filled in from reference TRBV7-2 and TRBJ1-1, reads GAGVSQSPSNKVTEKGKDVELRCDPISGHTALYWYRQSLGQGLEFLIYFQGNSAPDKSGLPSDRFSAERTGGSVSTLTIQRTQQEDSAVYLCASSFRGGGTEAFFGQGTRLTVV.

The chain carries TRBV6-6 and TRBJ2-7, with D possibly TRBD2 on 6 matching bases. Per the germline V gene, CDR1 is MNHNY and CDR2 is SVGAGI (reference sequence). CDR3 length: 13 residues. Trimming took off 2 bases at V and 3 bases at J, with 8 bases between the two ends. The CDR3 region is CASSYVDYYEQYV. The CDR3, as DNA: TGTGCCAGCAGTTACGTGGACTACTACGAGCAGTACGTC.

The chain couples TRBV9 to TRBJ2-2, with D possibly matching TRBD1 (5 bases). V was cut by 1 base and J by 1 base, with 5 bases left in between. Germline V lookup: CDR1 SGDLS, CDR2 YYNGEE. The CDR3 contains 14 residues. The CDR3 is CASSVTGNTGELFF. In DNA form, the CDR3 reads TGTGCCAGCAGCGTAACAGGGAACACCGGGGAGCTGTTTTTT.

The rearrangement links TRBV27 to TRBJ2-1; D is perhaps TRBD2 (6 bases). Germline V gene data show CDR1 as MNHEY and CDR2 as SMNVEV (reference sequence). Trimming removed 2 bases at V and 6 bases at J, with 11 bases between. The CDR3 loop spans 14 amino acids. For the CDR3, the DNA is TGTGCCAGCAGTTTAGCGGGAAAAGTCAATGAGCAGTTCTTC. This sequence encodes CASSLAGKVNEQFF.

V and J are TRBV19 and TRBJ2-7; tentatively, D is TRBD2 (5 bases). The V gene lost 0 bases and the J gene lost 0 bases, with 15 bases spanning the gap. The CDR3 has 17 residues. Germline V gene data show CDR1 as LNHDA and CDR2 as SQIVND (reference sequence). The CDR3 here is CASSIDPSRASSYEQYF. CDR3 bases: TGTGCCAGTAGTATAGATCCTTCGCGGGCAAGCTCCTACGAGCAGTACTTC. The full variable domain, in which reference TRBV19 and TRBJ2-7 provide the parts outside the CDR3, is DGGITQSPKYLFRKEGQNVTLSCEQNLNHDAMYWYRQDPGQGLRLIYYSQIVNDFQKGDIAEGYSVSREKKESFPLTVTSAQKNPTAFYLCASSIDPSRASSYEQYFGPGTRLTVT.

The chain recombines TRBV19 with TRBJ2-1; 13 positions match TRBD2. Germline V lookup: CDR1 LNHDA, CDR2 SQIVND (reference sequence). V dropped 5 bases and J dropped 7; count of bases not matched to a gene: 8. This CDR3 has 16 residues. The CDR3 reads CASSDRTSGRRNEQFF. The CDR3 DNA sequence: TGTGCCAGTAGTGATCGGACTAGCGGGAGAAGAAATGAGCAGTTCTTC.

V gene TRBV27 combines with J gene TRBJ1-1, with 7 bases that match TRBD1. The CDR3 is 14 amino acids. Germline values: CDR1 MNHEY, CDR2 SMNVEV (reference sequence). The J segment lost 0 bases and the V segment lost 6 bases, leaving 4 bases of the junction unmatched. The CDR3 sequence is CASSNRGMNTEAFF. Written as DNA, the CDR3 is TGTGCCAGCAGCAACAGGGGCATGAACACTGAAGCTTTCTTT.

The chain recombines TRBV7-6 with TRBJ1-1; 7 nucleotides line up with TRBD1. V lost 3 bases and J lost 3; bases outside the gene matches: 1. The germline V gene encodes CDR1 SGHVS and CDR2 FNYEAQ. The CDR3 spans 13 residues. DNA of the CDR3: TGTGCCAGCAGCTTGGGACAGTACACTGAAGCTTTCTTT. Protein sequence: CASSLGQYTEAFF.

This rearrangement joins TRBV2 to TRBJ1-1; D is unresolved. The germline CDR1 and CDR2 sequences are SNHLY and FYNNEI. This CDR3 comprises 14 residues. V lost 7 bases and J 1 base, leaving 13 bases between the germline ends. CDR3 bases: TGTGCCAGCATCTTTATAGCTGCGAACACTGAAGCTTTCTTT. It yields the protein CASIFIAANTEAFF.

This chain links TRBV20-1 with TRBJ2-5; the D gene is possibly TRBD2 (5 bases). The length of the CDR3 is 14 residues. V was cut by 3 bases and J by 0 bases, with 11 bases left in between. Germline loops: CDR1 DFQATT, CDR2 SNEGSKA (reference sequence). The CDR3, as DNA: TGCAGTGCTAGTAGCGCCTTGTACCAAGAGACCCAGTACTTC. It codes for CSASSALYQETQYF.

The chain employs TRBV20-1 and TRBJ2-1; the match to TRBD2 covers 7 bases. CDR3 length: 10 residues. CDR1 is DFQATT, CDR2 SNEGSKA, per germline (reference sequence). CDR3 region: CSGGNNEQFF. DNA for the CDR3: TGCAGCGGGGGGAACAATGAGCAGTTCTTC.

This clone occurred a few times. The J gene is TRBJ1-1, the V gene TRBV5-1; the D is unclear. Trimming stripped 5 bases from V and 4 bases from J, with 6 bases between. Germline values: CDR1 SGHRS, CDR2 YFSETQ. The CDR3 is made up of 11 amino acids. CDR3 bases: TGCGCCAGCAGACAGACCACTGAAGCTTTCTTT. This encodes CASRQTTEAFF.

V gene TRBV2 combines with J gene TRBJ1-6; D gene uncertain. CDR1 and CDR2 (germline): SNHLY, FYNNEI. This CDR3 has 14 amino acids. Trimming took 3 bases from V and 8 from J, leaving 11 bases between them. The CDR3 reads CASSDSTIDSPLHF. DNA for the CDR3: TGTGCCAGCAGTGACTCCACGATAGATTCACCCCTCCACTTT. The full variable domain, in which reference TRBV2 and TRBJ1-6 provide the parts outside the CDR3, is EPEVTQTPSHQVTQMGQEVILRCVPISNHLYFYWYRQILGQKVEFLVSFYNNEISEKSEIFDDQFSVERPDGSNFTLKIRSTKLEDSAMYFCASSDSTIDSPLHFGNGTRLTVT.

This clone was counted a single time. The J gene is TRBJ2-7, the V gene TRBV5-1, with a possible D match to TRBD1 (6 bases). The CDR3 runs 16 residues. Trimming removed 0 bases from V and 0 bases from J, with 13 bases in between. Germline lookup yields CDR1 SGHRS and CDR2 YFSETQ. This CDR3 reads CASSLGVGGISYEQYF. The DNA for the CDR3 is TGCGCCAGCAGCTTGGGGGTAGGGGGTATCTCCTACGAGCAGTACTTC.

The rearrangement uses TRBV11-3 and TRBJ1-5; tentatively, D is TRBD1 (6 bases). V was shortened by 1 base and J by 1 base, with 8 bases between the two germline ends. This CDR3 region has 15 residues. Germline assignment: CDR1 SGHNT and CDR2 YENEEA. The CDR3 protein is CASSLGQASNQPQHF. The CDR3 DNA reads TGTGCCAGCAGCTTAGGACAGGCCAGCAATCAGCCCCAGCATTTT.

The chain couples TRBV15 to TRBJ2-5, with D possibly being TRBD1 (5 bases). The V gene's germline CDR1 is LNHNV and CDR2 YYDKDF (reference sequence). Trimming removed 1 base at V and 9 bases at J, with 21 bases between. The CDR3 has 16 residues. The CDR3 is CATSRGFIGARGSQYF. CDR3 coding DNA: TGTGCCACCAGCAGAGGTTTCATAGGGGCCCGAGGATCCCAGTACTTC.

The chain's CDR3 is CAWTGSTEKLFF. CDR3 DNA: TGTGCCTGGACGGGTAGTACGGAAAAACTGTTTTTT. The chain employs TRBV30 and TRBJ1-4, with D hard to call. The CDR3 totals 12 residues. The germline CDR1 and CDR2 sequences are GTSNPN and SVGIG (reference sequence). Trimming cost V 4 bases and J 8 bases, with 11 bases left between them.